This T cell receptor (beta chain) was captured by sequencing in a study of cytomegalovirus exposure and HLA in healthy donors. The CDR3 loop spans 14 amino acids. V was trimmed by 2 bases and J by 5 bases, leaving 12 bases between them. CDR1 MNHEY and CDR2 SVGAGI come from the germline V gene. Details on this clone: The antigen remains unidentified.

Study-wide results and caveats: Reported results showed that the classifier diagnosed cytomegalovirus status with high specificity and sensitivity. Judged likely to be a sequencing artifact was a cluster of highly shared sequence variants. Earlier analysis yielded a pattern in which most TCR beta V segments were productive about 87% or about 30% of the time.

60 Vbeta and 13 Jbeta primers were used in PCR. Repertoires were generated with immunoSEQ multiplex PCR, while TCRdb's copy carries only in-frame clones and drops some. The sample consists of tens of thousands of clones, roughly 80% of them appearing once. The clonotype comes from a man aged 30 to 39 in good health and CMV-seronegative. The sequenced material came from PBMCs. The chain employs TRBV6-5 and TRBJ1-2, with D maybe TRBD1 (6 bases). CDR3 DNA: TGTGCCAGCAGTTACCGCACAGGGTTGTATGGCTACACCTTC. Its translation is CASSYRTGLYGYTF.